Shown below are 20 T cell receptor beta chains from a single sample sequenced in a study of blood T cell repertoires in COVID-19. Sequenced by immunoSEQ multiplex PCR; TCRdb stores in-frame clones only, minus some. The repertoire has roughly 290,000 clones, about nine tenths of them found once; the top ten carry under 15%. Sequenced material: peripheral blood. The receptors originated from a woman aged 55-69 years with acute or convalescent COVID-19.

This sequence joins TRBV3-1 (or the pseudogene TRBV3-2) and TRBJ2-5; D gene uncertain. Germline CDR1 LGHDT, CDR2 YNNKEL (reference sequence). The CDR3 length is 15 residues. Trimming stripped 2 bases from V and 5 bases from J, with 15 bases between. The DNA for the CDR3 is TGTGCCAGCAGCCAACCCGGAACCGCCAGGGAGACCCAGTACTTC. Translating it yields CASSQPGTARETQYF.

The chain uses TRBV6-5 and TRBJ1-1; D is undetermined. CDR3 length: 12 amino acids. Germline CDR1 MNHEY, CDR2 SVGAGI. The germline V and J ends were trimmed by 8 bases and 1 base, with 8 bases remaining between them. The DNA for the CDR3 is TGTGCCAGCGCGTCTGGGAACACTGAAGCTTTCTTT. Its protein is CASASGNTEAFF.

The rearrangement joins TRBV28 to TRBJ2-6, with D perhaps matching TRBD1 (5 bases). Per the germline V gene, CDR1 is MDHEN and CDR2 is SYDVKM. The length of the CDR3 is 16 residues. The V and J ends lost 4 bases and 0 bases respectively, with 10 bases between them. The DNA of the CDR3 is TGTGCCAGCAGTTGGGGCAGAAGCTCTGGGGCCAACGTCCTGACTTTC. Residues: CASSWGRSSGANVLTF.

This sequence joins TRBV6-5 and TRBJ2-1, with TRBD2 matching 8 bases. V shed 2 bases and J 7 bases; nucleotides not matched to a gene: 7. This CDR3 is built from 15 residues. Germline CDR1 and CDR2: MNHEY and SVGAGI. The CDR3 DNA reads TGTGCCAGCAGTTACGATCCGGGACTAGAGAATGAGCAGTTCTTC. Amino acids: CASSYDPGLENEQFF.

This rearrangement joins TRBV12-5 to TRBJ1-2; D ambiguous. The CDR3 is made up of 14 amino acids. The V gene's germline CDR1 is LGHNT and CDR2 FRNRAP. V dropped 0 bases and J dropped 4 bases, with 9 bases sitting between them. This CDR3 reads CASGLVLLRYGYTF. CDR3 bases: TGTGCTAGTGGTTTGGTACTCCTCCGCTATGGCTACACCTTC. Using reference TRBV12-5 and TRBJ1-2 for the parts outside the CDR3, the full variable domain is DARVTQTPRHKVTEMGQEVTMRCQPILGHNTVFWYRQTMMQGLELLAYFRNRAPLDDSGMPKDRFSAEMPDATLATLKIQPSEPRDSAVYFCASGLVLLRYGYTFGSGTRLTVV.

This rearrangement joins TRBV5-6 to TRBJ1-5; TRBD1 is a possible D gene (5 bases). CDR1 is SGHDT and CDR2 is YYEEEE in the germline V gene. V was pared by 0 bases and J by 4 bases, with 8 bases between. The CDR3 has 14 residues. CDR3 sequence reads: CASSLAKGNQPQHF. CDR3 sequence (DNA): TGTGCCAGCAGCTTGGCCAAGGGGAATCAGCCCCAGCATTTT.

The J gene is TRBJ1-2, the V gene TRBV3-1 (or the pseudogene TRBV3-2); the D gene is possibly TRBD1 (5 bases). The CDR3 runs 14 residues. Trimming pared 0 bases from V and 4 bases from J, leaving 9 bases between. Per germline, CDR1 LGHDT and CDR2 YNNKEL (reference sequence). CDR3 sequence (DNA): TGTGCCAGCAGCCAAGAAATGACAGTCTATGGCTACACCTTC. Amino acid sequence: CASSQEMTVYGYTF.

The CDR3: CASSLQTGIESPLHF. In nucleotides, the CDR3 is TGTGCCAGCAGCCTTCAGACAGGGATAGAATCACCCCTCCACTTT. The V call is TRBV7-9, the J call TRBJ1-6; 7 bases align to TRBD1. Germline V CDR1 and CDR2: SEHNR, FQNEAQ (reference sequence). The length of the CDR3 is 15 residues. V trimming: 5 bases; J trimming: 10 bases; junction bases outside the gene matches: 11.

The rearrangement uses TRBV9 and TRBJ1-3; the D is unclear. V lost 2 bases and J 7 bases, leaving 10 bases between the germline ends. CDR3 length: 13 amino acids. In germline, CDR1 is SGDLS, CDR2 YYNGEE. The CDR3 sequence: CASSVEGRNTIYF. The CDR3 DNA is TGTGCCAGCAGCGTGGAAGGGAGGAACACCATATATTTT.

The gene calls are TRBV19 and TRBJ1-1; no reliable D call. The CDR3 is 20 residues long. Germline V gene data show CDR1 as LNHDA and CDR2 as SQIVND (reference sequence). The V end lost 1 base, the J end lost 1 base, and 25 bases lay between the germline ends. In DNA form, the CDR3 reads TGTGCCAGTAGTATAGGCGGCCAGGTATTGTCTTTGGGGAGGAACACTGAAGCTTTCTTT. It yields the protein CASSIGGQVLSLGRNTEAFF. Drawing the rest from reference TRBV19 and TRBJ1-1, the complete variable domain is DGGITQSPKYLFRKEGQNVTLSCEQNLNHDAMYWYRQDPGQGLRLIYYSQIVNDFQKGDIAEGYSVSREKKESFPLTVTSAQKNPTAFYLCASSIGGQVLSLGRNTEAFFGQGTRLTVV.

V is TRBV19 and J is TRBJ2-5; 9 bases agree with TRBD2. The CDR3 length is 17 residues. Germline V CDR1 and CDR2: LNHDA, SQIVND (reference sequence). Germline trimming cut 5 bases from V and 4 bases from J; bases unmatched to any gene: 14. CDR3: CASSEGLAFVSGETQYF. The CDR3 bases are TGTGCCAGTAGTGAGGGACTAGCATTTGTTTCGGGAGAGACCCAGTACTTC.

This rearrangement joins TRBV7-8 to TRBJ1-1; TRBD1 is a possible D gene (6 bases). CDR3 size: 14 residues. Germline lookup yields CDR1 SGHVS and CDR2 FQNEAQ. The V end lost 7 bases, the J end lost 0 bases, and 12 bases lay between the germline ends. CDR3: CASKGQGMNTEAFF. The CDR3 DNA sequence: TGTGCCAGCAAGGGGCAGGGGATGAACACTGAAGCTTTCTTT.

V and J are TRBV6-4 and TRBJ2-7; D ambiguous. The CDR3 totals 11 residues. Trimming removed 11 bases at V and 7 bases at J, with 15 bases between. Germline V CDR1 and CDR2: MRHNA, SNTAGT. CDR3 residues: CASRLHWEQYF. CDR3 bases: TGTGCCTCCCGACTCCATTGGGAGCAGTACTTC.

The chain couples TRBV4-1 to TRBJ1-4; 9 nucleotides line up with TRBD1. Trimming cost V 4 bases and J 0 bases; bases outside gene matches: 9. CDR3 size: 18 residues. Germline assignment: CDR1 MGHRA and CDR2 YSYEKL. CDR3 amino acids: CASSPGQGSFATNEKLFF. The DNA for the CDR3 is TGCGCCAGCAGCCCGGGACAGGGATCGTTTGCAACTAATGAAAAACTGTTTTTT.

The V call is TRBV9, the J call TRBJ1-1, with 8 bases that match TRBD1. The CDR3 runs 16 residues. The V and J ends lost 2 bases and 4 bases, in that order; junction bases with no gene match: 10. The germline CDR1 and CDR2 sequences are SGDLS and YYNGEE. The CDR3, as DNA: TGTGCCAGCAGCGTGCGGGACAGGTGGGTGGGCACTGAAGCTTTCTTT. Translating it yields CASSVRDRWVGTEAFF.

The chain carries TRBV3-1 (or the pseudogene TRBV3-2) and TRBJ2-4; 12 nucleotides line up with TRBD2. Trimming at V came to 1 base and at J to 0 bases, leaving 7 bases not matched to a gene. Germline lookup yields CDR1 LGHDT and CDR2 YNNKEL (reference sequence). The CDR3 has 19 residues. CDR3 residues: CASSQVLTSGGRAKNIQYF. Here the CDR3 DNA reads TGTGCCAGCAGCCAAGTATTAACTAGCGGGGGGAGAGCCAAAAACATTCAGTACTTC.

The chain combines TRBV6-2 or TRBV6-3 with TRBJ2-2; a possible D gene is TRBD2 (6 bases). This CDR3 region has 18 residues. V gave up 2 bases and J gave up 5 bases, with 21 bases separating them. The germline V gene has CDR1 MNHEY and CDR2 SVGEGT. CDR3 sequence: CASSYAPFSGTGTGELFF. CDR3 in DNA: TGTGCCAGCAGTTACGCACCATTTTCCGGGACTGGGACCGGGGAGCTGTTTTTT.

The chain combines TRBV29-1 with TRBJ1-2; the match to TRBD1 covers 8 bases. Germline V gene sequence: CDR1 SQVTM, CDR2 ANQGSEA. The length of the CDR3 is 14 residues. With V trimmed by 0 bases and J by 6 bases, 6 bases remained unmatched. The CDR3 nucleotides read TGCAGCGTTGAAGATGCAGGGGGCGGGAATGGCTACACCTTC. Encoded protein: CSVEDAGGGNGYTF.

This clone has just a few counts. The chain links TRBV5-1 to TRBJ2-2; a weak D match, TRBD2 (6 bases). Germline-derived CDR1 and CDR2 are SGHRS and YFSETQ. This CDR3 spans 14 amino acids. Trimming removed 0 bases at V and 7 bases at J, with 10 bases between. CDR3 amino acids: CASSLGARGGELFF. DNA of the CDR3: TGCGCCAGCAGCTTGGGGGCGCGGGGCGGGGAGCTGTTTTTT.

The J gene is TRBJ2-2, the V gene TRBV27; a possible D gene is TRBD1 (6 bases). Trimming cost V 4 bases and J 2 bases, with 20 bases left between them. The CDR3 extends over 18 amino acids. CDR1 and CDR2 (germline): MNHEY, SMNVEV (reference sequence). CDR3 amino acids: CASSYTPPGQINTGELFF. CDR3 DNA: TGTGCCAGCAGTTATACCCCCCCGGGACAAATAAACACCGGGGAGCTGTTTTTT.